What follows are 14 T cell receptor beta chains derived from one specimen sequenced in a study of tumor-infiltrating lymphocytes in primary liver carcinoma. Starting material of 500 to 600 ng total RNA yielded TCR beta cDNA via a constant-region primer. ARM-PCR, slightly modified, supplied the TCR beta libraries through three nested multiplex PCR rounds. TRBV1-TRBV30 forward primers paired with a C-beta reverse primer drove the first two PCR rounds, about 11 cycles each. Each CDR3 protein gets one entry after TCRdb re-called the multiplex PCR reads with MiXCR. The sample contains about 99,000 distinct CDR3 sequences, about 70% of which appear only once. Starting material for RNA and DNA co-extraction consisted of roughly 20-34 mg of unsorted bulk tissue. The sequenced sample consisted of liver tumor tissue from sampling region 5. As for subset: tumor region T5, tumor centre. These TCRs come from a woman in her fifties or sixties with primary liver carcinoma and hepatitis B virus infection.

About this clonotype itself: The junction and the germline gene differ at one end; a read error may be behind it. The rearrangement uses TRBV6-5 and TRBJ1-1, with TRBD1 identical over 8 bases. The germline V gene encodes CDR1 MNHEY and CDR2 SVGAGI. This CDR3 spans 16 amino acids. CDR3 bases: TGTGTCAGCAGTGGACAGGGAGTTGTAGGTAACACTCAAGCTTTCTTT. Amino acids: CVSSGQGVVGNTQAFF.

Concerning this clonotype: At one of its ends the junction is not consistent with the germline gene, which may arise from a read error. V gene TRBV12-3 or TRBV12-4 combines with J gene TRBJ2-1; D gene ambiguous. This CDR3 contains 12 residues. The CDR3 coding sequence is TGTGCCAACAGCCGCCTTGCCAATGAGCAGTTCTTT. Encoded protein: CANSRLANEQFF.

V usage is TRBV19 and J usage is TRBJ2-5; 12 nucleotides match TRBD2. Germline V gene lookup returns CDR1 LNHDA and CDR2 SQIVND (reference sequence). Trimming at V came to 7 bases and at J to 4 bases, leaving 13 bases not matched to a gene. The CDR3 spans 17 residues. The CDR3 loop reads CASKELAGGGERETQYF. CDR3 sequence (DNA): TGTGCCAGTAAGGAACTAGCGGGAGGAGGGGAACGAGAGACCCAGTACTTC.

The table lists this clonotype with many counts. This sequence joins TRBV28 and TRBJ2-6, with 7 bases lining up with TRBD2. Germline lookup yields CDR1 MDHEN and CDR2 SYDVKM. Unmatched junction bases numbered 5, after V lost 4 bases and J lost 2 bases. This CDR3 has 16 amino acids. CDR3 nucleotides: TGTGCCAGCAGTTCCCGGACTAGACCTGGGGCCAACGTCCTGACTTTC. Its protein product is CASSSRTRPGANVLTF.

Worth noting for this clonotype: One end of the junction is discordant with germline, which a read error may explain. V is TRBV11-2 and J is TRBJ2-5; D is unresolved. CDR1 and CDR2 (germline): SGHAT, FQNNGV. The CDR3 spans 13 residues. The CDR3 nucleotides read TGTGCCAGCAGCTTGGGCTTAGATGAGATCCAGTACTTC. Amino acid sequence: CASSLGLDEIQYF.

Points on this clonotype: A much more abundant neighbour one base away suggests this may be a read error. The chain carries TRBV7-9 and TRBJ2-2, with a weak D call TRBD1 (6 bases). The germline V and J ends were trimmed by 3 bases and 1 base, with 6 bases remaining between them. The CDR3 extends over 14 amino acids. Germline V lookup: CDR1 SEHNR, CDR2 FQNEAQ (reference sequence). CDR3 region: CASSLDRNTGELFF. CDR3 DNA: TGTGCCAGCAGCTTGGACAGGAACACCGGGGAGCTGTTTTTT.

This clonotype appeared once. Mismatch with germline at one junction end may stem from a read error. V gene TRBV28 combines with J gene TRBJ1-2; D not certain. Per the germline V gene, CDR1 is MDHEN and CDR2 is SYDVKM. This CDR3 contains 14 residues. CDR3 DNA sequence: TGTGCCAGCAGTTTACTCAACAAGAACTATGGCTGCATCTTC. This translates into CASSLLNKNYGCIF.

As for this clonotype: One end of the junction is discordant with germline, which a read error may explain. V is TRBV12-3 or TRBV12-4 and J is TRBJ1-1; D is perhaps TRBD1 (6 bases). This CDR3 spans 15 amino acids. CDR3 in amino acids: CANSWAGARNTQAFF. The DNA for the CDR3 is TGTGCCAACAGTTGGGCAGGGGCTAGGAACACTCAAGCTTTCTTT.

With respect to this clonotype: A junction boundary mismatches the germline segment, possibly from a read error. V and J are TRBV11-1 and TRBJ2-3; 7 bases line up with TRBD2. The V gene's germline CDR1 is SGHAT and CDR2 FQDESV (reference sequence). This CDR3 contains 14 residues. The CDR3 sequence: CASILRQRAGESHF. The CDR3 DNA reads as TGTGCCAGCATCTTAAGACAGCGTGCGGGAGAGTCTCACTTT.

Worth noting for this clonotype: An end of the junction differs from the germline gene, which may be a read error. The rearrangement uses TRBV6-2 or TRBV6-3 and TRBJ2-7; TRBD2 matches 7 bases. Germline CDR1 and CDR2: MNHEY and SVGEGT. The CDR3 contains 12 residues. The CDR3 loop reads CSSSPWGGKQYF. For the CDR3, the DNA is TGTTCCAGCAGTCCGTGGGGGGGAAAGCAGTACTTC.

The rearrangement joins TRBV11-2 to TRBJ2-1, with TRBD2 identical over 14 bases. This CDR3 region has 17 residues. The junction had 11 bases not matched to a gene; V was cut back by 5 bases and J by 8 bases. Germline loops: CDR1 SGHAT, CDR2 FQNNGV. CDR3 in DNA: TGTGCCAGCAGCGGTAGACTAGCGGGAGGGCTGGGGGATGAGCAGTTCTTC. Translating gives CASSGRLAGGLGDEQFF.

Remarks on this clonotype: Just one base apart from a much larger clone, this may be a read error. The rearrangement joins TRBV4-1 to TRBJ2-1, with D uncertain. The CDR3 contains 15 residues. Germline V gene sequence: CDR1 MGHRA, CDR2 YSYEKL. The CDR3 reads CVSRPVGSSYNEQFF. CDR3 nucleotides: TGCGTCAGCAGACCCGTTGGAAGCTCCTACAATGAGCAGTTCTTC.

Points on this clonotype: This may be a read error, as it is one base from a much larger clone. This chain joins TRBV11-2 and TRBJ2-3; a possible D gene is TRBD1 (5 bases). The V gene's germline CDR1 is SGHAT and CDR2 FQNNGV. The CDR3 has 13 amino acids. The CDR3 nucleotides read TGTACCAGCAGCTTGTGGGGCCCAGATACGCAGTATTTT. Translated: CTSSLWGPDTQYF. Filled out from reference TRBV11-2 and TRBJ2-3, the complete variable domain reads EAGVAQSPRYKIIEKRQSVAFWCNPISGHATLYWYQQILGQGPKLLIQFQNNGVVDDSQLPKDRFSAERLKGVDSTLKIQPAKLEDSAVYLCTSSLWGPDTQYFGPGTRLTVL.

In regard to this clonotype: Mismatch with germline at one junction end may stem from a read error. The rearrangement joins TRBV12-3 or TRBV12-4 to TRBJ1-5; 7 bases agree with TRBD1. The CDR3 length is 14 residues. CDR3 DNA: TGTGCGAGCAGCCTGATAGGGGGCGGGCAGCCCCAGCATTTT. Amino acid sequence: CASSLIGGGQPQHF.